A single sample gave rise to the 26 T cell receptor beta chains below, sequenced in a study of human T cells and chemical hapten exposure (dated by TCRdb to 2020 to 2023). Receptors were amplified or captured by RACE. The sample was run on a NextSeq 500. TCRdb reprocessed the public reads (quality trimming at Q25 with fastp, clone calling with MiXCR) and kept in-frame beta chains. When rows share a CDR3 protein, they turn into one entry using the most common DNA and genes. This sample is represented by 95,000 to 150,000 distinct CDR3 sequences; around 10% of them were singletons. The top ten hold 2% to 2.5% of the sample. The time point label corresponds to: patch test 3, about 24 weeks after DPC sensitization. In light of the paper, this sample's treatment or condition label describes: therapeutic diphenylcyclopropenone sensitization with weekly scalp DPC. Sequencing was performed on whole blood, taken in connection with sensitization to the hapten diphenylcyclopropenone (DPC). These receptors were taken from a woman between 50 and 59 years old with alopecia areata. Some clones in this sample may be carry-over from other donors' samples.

CDR3 amino acids: CASSFGRSNQPQHF. The DNA for the CDR3 is TGTGCCAGCAGTTTCGGCAGAAGCAATCAGCCCCAGCATTTT. The chain uses TRBV6-5 and TRBJ1-5; no clear D gene. Trimming stripped 4 bases from V and 1 base from J, with 8 bases between. CDR1 MNHEY and CDR2 SVGAGI come from the germline V gene. The CDR3 has 14 residues.

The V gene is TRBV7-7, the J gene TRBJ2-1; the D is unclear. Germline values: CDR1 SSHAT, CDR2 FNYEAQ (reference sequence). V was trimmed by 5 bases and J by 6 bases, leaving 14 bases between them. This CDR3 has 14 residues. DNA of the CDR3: TGTGCCAGCAGCCCGACTCCAGGCTTCAATGAGCAGTTCTTC. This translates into CASSPTPGFNEQFF.

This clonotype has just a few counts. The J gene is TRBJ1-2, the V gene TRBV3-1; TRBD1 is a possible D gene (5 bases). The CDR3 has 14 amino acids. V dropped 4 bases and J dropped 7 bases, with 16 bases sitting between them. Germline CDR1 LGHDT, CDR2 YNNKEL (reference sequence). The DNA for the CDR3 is TGTGCCAGCAGCCTTGGGACTCTCCTCGGTGGCTACACCTTC. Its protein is CASSLGTLLGGYTF.

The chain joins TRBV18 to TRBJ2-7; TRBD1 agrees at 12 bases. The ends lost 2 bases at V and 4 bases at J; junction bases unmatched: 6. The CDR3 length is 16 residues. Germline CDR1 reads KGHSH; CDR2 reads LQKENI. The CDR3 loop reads CASSPSGQGARYEQYF. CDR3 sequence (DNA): TGTGCCAGCTCACCATCGGGACAGGGGGCGCGGTACGAGCAGTACTTC.

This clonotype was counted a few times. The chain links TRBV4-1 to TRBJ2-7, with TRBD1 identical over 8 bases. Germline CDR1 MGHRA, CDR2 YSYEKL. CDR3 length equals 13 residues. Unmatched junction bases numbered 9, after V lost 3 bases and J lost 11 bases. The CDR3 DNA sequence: TGCGCCAGCAGCCAGGACAGGGCTGGGGAAAAGTACTTC. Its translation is CASSQDRAGEKYF.

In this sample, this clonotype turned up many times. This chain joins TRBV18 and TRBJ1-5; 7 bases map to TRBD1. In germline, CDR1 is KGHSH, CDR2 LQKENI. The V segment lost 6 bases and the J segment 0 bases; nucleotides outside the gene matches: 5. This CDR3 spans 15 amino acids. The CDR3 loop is CASSLDRDSNQPQHF. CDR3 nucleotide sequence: TGTGCCAGCTCCCTCGACAGGGATAGCAATCAGCCCCAGCATTTT. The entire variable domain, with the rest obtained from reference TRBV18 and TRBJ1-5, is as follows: NAGVMQNPRHLVRRRGQEARLRCSPMKGHSHVYWYRQLPEEGLKFMVYLQKENIIDESGMPKERFSAEFPKEGPSILRIQQVVRGDSAAYFCASSLDRDSNQPQHFGDGTRLSIL.

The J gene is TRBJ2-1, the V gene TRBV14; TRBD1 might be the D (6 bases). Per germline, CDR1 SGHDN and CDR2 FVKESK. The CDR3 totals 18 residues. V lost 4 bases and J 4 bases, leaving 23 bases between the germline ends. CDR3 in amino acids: CASSPRMGARDRYNEQFF. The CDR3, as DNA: TGTGCCAGCAGCCCAAGGATGGGGGCACGGGATCGATACAATGAGCAGTTCTTC.

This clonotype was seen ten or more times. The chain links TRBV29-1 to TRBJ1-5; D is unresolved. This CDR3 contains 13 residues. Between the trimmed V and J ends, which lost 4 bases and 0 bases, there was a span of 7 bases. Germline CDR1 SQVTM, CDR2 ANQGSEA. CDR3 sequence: CSVGGNSNQPQHF. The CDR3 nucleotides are TGCAGCGTTGGCGGGAATAGCAATCAGCCCCAGCATTTT.

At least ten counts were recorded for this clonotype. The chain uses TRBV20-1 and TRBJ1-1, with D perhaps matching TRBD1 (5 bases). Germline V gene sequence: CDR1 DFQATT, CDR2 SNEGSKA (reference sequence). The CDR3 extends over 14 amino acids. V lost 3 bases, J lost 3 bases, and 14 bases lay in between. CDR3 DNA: TGCAGTGCTAGTGTCCCAGGGAGGGACACTGAAGCTTTCTTT. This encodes CSASVPGRDTEAFF.

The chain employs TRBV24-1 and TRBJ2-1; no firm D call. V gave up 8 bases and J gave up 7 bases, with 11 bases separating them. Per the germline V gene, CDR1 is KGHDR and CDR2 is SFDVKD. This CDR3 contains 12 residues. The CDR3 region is CATTPAVNEQFF. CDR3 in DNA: TGTGCCACCACCCCTGCTGTGAATGAGCAGTTCTTC.

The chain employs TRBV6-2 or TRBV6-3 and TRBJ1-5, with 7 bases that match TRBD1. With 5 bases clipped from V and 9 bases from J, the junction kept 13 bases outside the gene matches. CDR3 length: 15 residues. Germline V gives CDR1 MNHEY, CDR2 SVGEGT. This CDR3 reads CASSLRDSGKGPQHF. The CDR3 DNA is TGTGCCAGCAGTCTTCGGGACAGCGGTAAAGGGCCCCAGCATTTT.

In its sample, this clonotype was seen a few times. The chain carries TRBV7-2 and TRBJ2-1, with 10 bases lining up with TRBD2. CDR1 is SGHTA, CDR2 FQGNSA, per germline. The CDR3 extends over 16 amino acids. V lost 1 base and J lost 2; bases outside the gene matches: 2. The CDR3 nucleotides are TGTGCCAGCAGCTTAGTAGGGACTAGCGCCTACAATGAGCAGTTCTTC. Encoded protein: CASSLVGTSAYNEQFF.

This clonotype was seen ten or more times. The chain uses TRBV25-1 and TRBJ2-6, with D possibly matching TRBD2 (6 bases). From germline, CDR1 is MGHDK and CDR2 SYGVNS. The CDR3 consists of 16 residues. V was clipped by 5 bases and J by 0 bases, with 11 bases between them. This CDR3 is CASSPQGGSGANVLTF. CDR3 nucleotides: TGTGCCAGCAGTCCTCAGGGAGGCTCTGGGGCCAACGTCCTGACTTTC.

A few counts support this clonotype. The CDR3 protein is CSVGRDSNTGELFF. In nucleotides, the CDR3 is TGCAGCGTTGGTCGGGACAGTAACACCGGGGAGCTGTTTTTT. This sequence joins TRBV29-1 and TRBJ2-2; 7 bases are a match to TRBD1. V dropped 4 bases and J dropped 2; count of bases not matched to a gene: 4. This CDR3 contains 14 residues. Germline-derived CDR1 and CDR2 are SQVTM and ANQGSEA.

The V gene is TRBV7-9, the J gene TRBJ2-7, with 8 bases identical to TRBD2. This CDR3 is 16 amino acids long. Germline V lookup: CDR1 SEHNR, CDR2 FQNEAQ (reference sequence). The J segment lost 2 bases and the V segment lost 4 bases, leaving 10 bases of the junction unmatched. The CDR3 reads CASSSGLAPTTYEQYF. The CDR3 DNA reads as TGTGCCAGCAGCTCTGGACTAGCCCCAACTACCTACGAGCAGTACTTC.

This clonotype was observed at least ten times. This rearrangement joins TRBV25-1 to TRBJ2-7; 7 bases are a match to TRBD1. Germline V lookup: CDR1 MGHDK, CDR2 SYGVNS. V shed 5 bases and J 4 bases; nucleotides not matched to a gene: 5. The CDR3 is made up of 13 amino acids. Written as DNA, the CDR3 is TGTGCCAGCAGTTCAGGGGGAAGGTACGAGCAGTACTTC. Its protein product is CASSSGGRYEQYF.

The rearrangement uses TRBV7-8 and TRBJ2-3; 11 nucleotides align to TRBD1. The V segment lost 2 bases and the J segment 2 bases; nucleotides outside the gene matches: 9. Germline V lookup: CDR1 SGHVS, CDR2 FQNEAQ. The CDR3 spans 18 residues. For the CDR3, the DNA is TGTGCCAGCAGCTTAACCCTCGGACAGGGGGCGTCCACAGATACGCAGTATTTT. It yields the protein CASSLTLGQGASTDTQYF.

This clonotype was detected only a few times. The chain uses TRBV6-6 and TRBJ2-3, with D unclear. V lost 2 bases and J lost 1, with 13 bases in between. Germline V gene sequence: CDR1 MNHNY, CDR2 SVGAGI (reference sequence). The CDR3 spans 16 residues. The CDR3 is CASSYEGPIGTDTQYF. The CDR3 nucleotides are TGTGCCAGCAGTTACGAAGGCCCTATCGGCACAGATACGCAGTATTTT.

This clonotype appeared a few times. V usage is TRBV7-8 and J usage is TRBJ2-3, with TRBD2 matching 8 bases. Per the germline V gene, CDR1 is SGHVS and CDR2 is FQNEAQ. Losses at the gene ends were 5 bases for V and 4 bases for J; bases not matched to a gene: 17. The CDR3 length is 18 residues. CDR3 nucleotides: TGTGCCAGCAGCCCTAGGGGGTGGCCTAGCGGGCGGCCAGATACGCAGTATTTT. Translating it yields CASSPRGWPSGRPDTQYF.

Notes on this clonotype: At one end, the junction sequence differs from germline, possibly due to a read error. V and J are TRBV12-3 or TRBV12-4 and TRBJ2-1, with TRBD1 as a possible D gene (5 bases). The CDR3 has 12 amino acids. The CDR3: CASSLSGRAGVF. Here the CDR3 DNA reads TGTGCCAGCAGTTTATCGGGCAGGGCAGGTGTGTTT.

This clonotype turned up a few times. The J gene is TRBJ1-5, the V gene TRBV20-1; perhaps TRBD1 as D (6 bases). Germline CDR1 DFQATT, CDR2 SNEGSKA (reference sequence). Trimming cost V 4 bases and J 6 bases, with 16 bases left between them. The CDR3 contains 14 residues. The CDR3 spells CSAKSRDILQPQHF. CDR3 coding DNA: TGCAGTGCTAAAAGCCGGGACATACTTCAGCCCCAGCATTTT.

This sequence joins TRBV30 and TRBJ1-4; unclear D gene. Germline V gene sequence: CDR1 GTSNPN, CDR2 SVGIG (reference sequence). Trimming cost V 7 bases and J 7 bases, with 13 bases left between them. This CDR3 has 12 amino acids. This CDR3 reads CAFSTNGEKLFF. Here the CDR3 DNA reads TGTGCCTTCTCGACGAACGGTGAAAAACTGTTTTTT.

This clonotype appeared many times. In DNA form, the CDR3 reads TGTGCCAGCAGCCCAGGGGGCACTGAAGCTTTCTTT. It is translated as CASSPGGTEAFF. V and J are TRBV7-9 and TRBJ1-1, with TRBD1 identical over 7 bases. Germline V CDR1 and CDR2: SEHNR, FQNEAQ (reference sequence). This CDR3 is 12 amino acids long. The V and J ends lost 5 bases and 4 bases, in that order; junction bases with no gene match: 1.

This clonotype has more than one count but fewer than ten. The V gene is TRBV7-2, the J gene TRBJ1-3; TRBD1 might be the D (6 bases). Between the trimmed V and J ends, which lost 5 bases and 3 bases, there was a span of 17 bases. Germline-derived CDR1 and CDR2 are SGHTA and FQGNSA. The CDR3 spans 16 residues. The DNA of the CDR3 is TGTGCCAGCAGCATGAACAGGGCGGACCGTGGAAACACCATATATTTT. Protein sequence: CASSMNRADRGNTIYF.

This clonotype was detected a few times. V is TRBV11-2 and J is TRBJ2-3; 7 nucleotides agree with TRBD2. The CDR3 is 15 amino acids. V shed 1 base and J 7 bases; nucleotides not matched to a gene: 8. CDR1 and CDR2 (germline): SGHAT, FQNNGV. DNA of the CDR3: TGTGCCAGCAGCTTAGTTGGCGGGAGAGGTTATACGCAGTATTTT. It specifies CASSLVGGRGYTQYF.

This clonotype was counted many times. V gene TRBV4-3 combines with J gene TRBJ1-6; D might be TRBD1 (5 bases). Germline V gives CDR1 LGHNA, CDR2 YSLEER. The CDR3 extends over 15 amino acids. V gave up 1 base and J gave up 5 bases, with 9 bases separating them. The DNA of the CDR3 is TGCGCCAGCAGCCAAGGCGGCAGGGATAATTCACCCCTCCACTTT. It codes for CASSQGGRDNSPLHF.